These T cell receptor beta chains were read from a single sample in a study of T cell responses to AZD1222 COVID-19 vaccine. Clones were sequenced by immunoSEQ multiplex PCR, and TCRdb holds only the in-frame ones, with some missing. This sample carries roughly 100,000 clones, roughly 88% of them seen once, and the ten largest clones take around 7.6%. Sequenced material: peripheral blood, taken 28 days after the second AZD1222 dose. Every receptor here comes from an adult who received the AZD1222 COVID-19 vaccine. Both conserved end residues are part of each CDR3. The D gene is left open where the match is weak. Size is omitted from some rows. Given values are once, few, many or a class for expanded clones.

>NA|NA|TRBJ1-1|TRBV10-3
CAISESSGTKAFF
TGTGCCATCAGTGAGTCCTCCGGGACCAAGGCTTTCTTT
>NA|NA|TRBJ1-4|TRBV30
CASRASGEKLFF
TGTGCCTCCAGGGCAAGTGGTGAAAAACTGTTTTTT
>NA|once|TRBJ1-1|TRBV3-1/TRBV3-2
CASRQVGLNTEAFF
TGTGCCAGCAGGCAAGTAGGATTGAACACTGAAGCTTTCTTT
>NA|NA|TRBJ1-5|TRBV7-8
CASSQGGGQQPQHF
TGTGCCAGCAGCCAGGGCGGGGGGCAACAGCCCCAGCATTTT
>NA|NA|TRBJ2-1|TRBV6-5
CASSYSYGDNEQFF
TGTGCCAGCAGTTACTCTTACGGAGACAATGAGCAGTTCTTC
>TRBD1|NA|TRBJ2-5|TRBV15
CATSNSGTGETQYF
TGTGCCACCAGCAACTCAGGGACAGGCGAGACCCAGTACTTC
>NA|once|TRBJ2-1|TRBV3-1/TRBV3-2
CASSRLGGGNNEQFF
TGTGCCAGCAGCCGCCTCGGCGGGGGCAACAATGAGCAGTTCTTC
>TRBD2|NA|TRBJ2-1|TRBV6-2/TRBV6-3
CASSPTSGEGHEQFF
TGTGCCAGCAGCCCGACTAGCGGGGAGGGACATGAGCAGTTCTTC
>NA|NA|TRBJ1-3|TRBV5-1
CASSADSSGNTIYF
TGCGCCAGCAGCGCGGACAGCTCTGGAAACACCATATATTTT
>TRBD2|NA|TRBJ2-7|TRBV10-3
CASQLAGVSYEQYF
TGTGCCTCCCAACTAGCGGGGGTTTCCTACGAGCAGTACTTC
>NA|few|TRBJ2-3|TRBV19
CASSGVAGTDTQYF
TGTGCCAGTAGTGGGGTAGCGGGCACAGATACGCAGTATTTT
>NA|NA|TRBJ1-6|TRBV27
CASSRGGGNSPLHF
TGTGCCAGCAGCCGAGGGGGTGGTAATTCACCCCTCCACTTT
>NA|NA|TRBJ1-5|TRBV18
CASSPTGNQPQHF
TGTGCCAGCTCACCGACAGGTAATCAGCCCCAGCATTTT
>NA|NA|TRBJ2-7|TRBV7-2
CASSYSGGGYEQYF
TGTGCCAGCAGCTACTCTGGAGGGGGTTACGAGCAGTACTTC
>NA|NA|TRBJ1-4|TRBV5-1
CASSLAGPTEKLFF
TGCGCCAGCAGCTTGGCGGGACCGACGGAAAAACTGTTTTTT